A selection of T cell receptor beta chains follows, all from one sample in a study of blood T cell repertoires in COVID-19. Clones were read by immunoSEQ multiplex PCR, and TCRdb kept only the in-frame ones, dropping some. The sample lists roughly 38,000 clones, over 80% occurring once. Sequencing was carried out using peripheral blood. The receptors come from a woman in her seventies with acute or convalescent COVID-19. Each CDR3 is given without its conserved first and last residue.

len	v_gene	j_gene	CDR3aa
14	TRBV9	TRBJ2-1	ASSSPGLAGGNEQF
16	TRBV28	TRBJ2-1	ASSGTGTGGLSYNEQF
12	TRBV2	TRBJ2-3	ASTSRGPHRSQY
14	TRBV24-1	TRBJ2-1	ATQGLAGKSTMKQF
13	TRBV28	TRBJ1-5	ASSSVPFGDQPQH
13	TRBV16	TRBJ1-4	ASSPSTGTNEKLF
12	TRBV28	TRBJ2-5	ASSGSGGGETQY
15	TRBV2	TRBJ2-4	ASSPGTGFGAKNIQY
11	TRBV18	TRBJ2-5	ASSPRNQETQY
12	TRBV6-5	TRBJ1-6	ASSYRGPNSPLH
10	TRBV7-2	TRBJ2-1	ASSLVGVEQF
12	TRBV7-8	TRBJ1-5	ASSLGGGVQPQH
13	TRBV18	TRBJ2-1	ASSLPSGGGNEQF
16	TRBV4-1	TRBJ2-2	ASSQEVLAGGVGGELF
10	TRBV7-9	TRBJ2-3	ASSPPGDTQY
12	TRBV5-8	TRBJ2-2	ASSLTGYTGELF
12	TRBV3-1/TRBV3-2	TRBJ2-1	ASSQWTGRNEQF
10	TRBV3-1/TRBV3-2	TRBJ1-1	ASSQDYREAF
12	TRBV11-2	TRBJ2-1	ASSSTSVYNEQF
9	TRBV25-1	TRBJ2-1	ASSRGNEQF
12	TRBV11-2	TRBJ1-3	ASSLSVSGNTIY
12	TRBV28	TRBJ1-1	ASSFGTLNTEAF
12	TRBV6-4	TRBJ1-6	ASSVGTVGFPLH
12	TRBV9	TRBJ1-6	ASSGGGEGSPLH
11	TRBV11-3	TRBJ1-2	ASSPTGVRGYT
13	TRBV25-1	TRBJ1-6	ASSEYAGSNSPLH
11	TRBV6-5	TRBJ1-1	ASSYGSGFEAF